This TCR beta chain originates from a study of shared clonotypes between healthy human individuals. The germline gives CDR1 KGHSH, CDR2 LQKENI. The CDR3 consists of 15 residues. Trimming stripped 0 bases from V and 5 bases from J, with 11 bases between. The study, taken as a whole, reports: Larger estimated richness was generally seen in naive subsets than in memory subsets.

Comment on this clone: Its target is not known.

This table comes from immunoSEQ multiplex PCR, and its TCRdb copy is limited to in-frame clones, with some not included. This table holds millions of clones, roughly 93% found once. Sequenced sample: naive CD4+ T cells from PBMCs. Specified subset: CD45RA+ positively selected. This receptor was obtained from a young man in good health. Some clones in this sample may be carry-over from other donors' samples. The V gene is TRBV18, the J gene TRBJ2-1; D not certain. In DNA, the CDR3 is TGTGCCAGCTCACCACCGTCTGGGAAGCACAATGAGCAGTTCTTC. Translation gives CASSPPSGKHNEQFF.